This is a list of T cell receptor beta chains from one sample in a study of T cells in Graves' hyperthyroidism and ophthalmopathy. MiXCR was run by TCRdb on the multiplex PCR reads, yielding one entry per CDR3 protein. The sample includes about 400,000 distinct CDR3 sequences, approximately 14% seen only once; the top ten take around 20%. Sequences were obtained from blood. These receptors were collected from a woman younger than 45 with Graves' ophthalmopathy. The CDR3 runs from the conserved cysteine through the conserved F or W. A D gene is named only where the DNA matches it firmly. Clone size is shown for a subset of rows, as once, few, many or a class of expanded clone.

clone size	J gene	D gene	CDR3 length	V gene	CDR3 protein	CDR3 DNA
many	TRBJ2-3	NA	18	TRBV7-2	CASSRFPRDGIDTDTQYF	TGTGCCAGCAGCCGATTTCCCCGGGACGGAATTGACACAGATACGCAGTATTTT
many	TRBJ2-5	TRBD2	17	TRBV29-1	CSVDPVSGLAGQETQYF	TGCAGCGTTGATCCGGTTAGTGGACTAGCGGGGCAAGAGACCCAGTACTTC
many	TRBJ1-5	TRBD1	16	TRBV2	CASSPGQGGWSQPQHF	TGTGCCAGCAGTCCTGGACAGGGGGGATGGAGTCAGCCCCAGCATTTT
few	TRBJ1-4	TRBD1	15	TRBV5-6	CASTSRDSLHEKLFF	TGTGCCAGCACCTCGAGGGACAGCCTACATGAAAAACTGTTTTTT
many	TRBJ1-1	NA	17	TRBV6-1	CASSDPSTGRPNTEAFF	TGTGCCAGCAGTGATCCCTCGACCGGGAGACCGAACACTGAAGCTTTCTTT
many	TRBJ2-1	NA	16	TRBV3-1	CASSQARDTRDNEQFF	TGTGCCAGCAGCCAAGCCCGGGACACCAGGGACAATGAGCAGTTCTTC
NA	TRBJ1-1	TRBD1	16	TRBV12-3/TRBV12-4	CASSLGRGQGNTEAFF	TGTGCCAGCAGTTTAGGGCGGGGACAGGGGAACACTGAAGCTTTCTTT
NA	TRBJ2-3	NA	16	TRBV5-1	CASSLADRTSTDTQYF	TGCGCCAGCAGCTTGGCCGACAGGACGAGCACAGATACGCAGTATTTT
NA	TRBJ2-2	NA	18	TRBV6-1	CASSVIVRLQGNTGELFF	TGTGCCAGCAGTGTCATAGTCAGATTACAGGGGAACACCGGGGAGCTGTTTTTT
many	TRBJ2-7	NA	16	TRBV11-1	CASSPPIVTPGYEQYF	TGTGCCAGCAGCCCGCCCATAGTAACGCCGGGCTACGAGCAGTACTTC
few	TRBJ2-3	NA	15	TRBV19	CASSDSPSSTDTQYF	TGTGCCAGTAGTGACAGTCCCTCGAGCACAGATACGCAGTATTTT
NA	TRBJ1-1	NA	14	TRBV12-3/TRBV12-4	CASSFFRGLTEAFF	TGTGCCAGCAGTTTTTTTCGGGGTCTCACTGAAGCTTTCTTT
many	TRBJ2-6	TRBD1	14	TRBV29-1	CSVAGGSGANVLTF	TGCAGCGTTGCAGGGGGCTCTGGGGCCAACGTCCTGACTTTC
many	TRBJ1-6	NA	15	TRBV27	CASSGSRSYNSPLHF	TGTGCCAGCAGTGGGTCCCGCTCCTATAATTCACCCCTCCACTTT
many	TRBJ2-3	NA	14	TRBV6-1	CASSEANGLDTQYF	TGTGCCAGCAGTGAAGCCAATGGGTTAGATACGCAGTATTTT
many	TRBJ2-1	TRBD2	16	TRBV28	CASRPASSGSYNEQFF	TGTGCCAGCAGACCTGCTTCTAGCGGTTCCTACAATGAGCAGTTCTTC
many	TRBJ2-3	TRBD2	14	TRBV20-1	CSARKASGTDTQYF	TGCAGTGCTAGGAAGGCTAGCGGAACAGATACGCAGTATTTT
few	TRBJ2-3	TRBD2	16	TRBV4-2	CASSNGLAGLRDTQYF	TGTGCCAGCAGCAACGGACTAGCGGGCCTCCGAGATACGCAGTATTTT
many	TRBJ2-3	NA	16	TRBV28	CASSLYSGLVSDTQYF	TGTGCCAGCAGTTTATATAGCGGCCTAGTTTCAGATACGCAGTATTTT
many	TRBJ2-7	TRBD1	15	TRBV28	CATCIGDRVRYEQYF	TGTGCCACCTGCATTGGGGACAGGGTACGGTACGAGCAGTACTTC
many	TRBJ2-5	NA	14	TRBV12-3/TRBV12-4	CASSLEGGLETQYF	TGTGCCAGCAGTTTAGAAGGCGGATTGGAGACCCAGTACTTC
NA	TRBJ2-7	NA	15	TRBV27	CASGLQGGSSYEQYF	TGTGCCAGCGGTTTACAAGGAGGGAGCTCCTACGAGCAGTACTTC
many	TRBJ2-7	TRBD2	16	TRBV11-2	CASSSTTGGYSYEQYF	TGTGCCAGCAGCTCAACTACCGGGGGGTATTCCTACGAGCAGTACTTC
few	TRBJ2-6	NA	13	TRBV20-1	CSARQGFKIVLTF	TGCAGTGCTAGACAGGGTTTTAAGATTGTCCTGACTTTC
many	TRBJ2-3	TRBD2	20	TRBV29-1	CSARPVGTSGGGGGTDTQYF	TGCAGCGCTCGGCCCGTCGGCACTAGCGGGGGGGGCGGGGGCACAGATACGCAGTATTTT
many	TRBJ1-1	NA	14	TRBV4-1	CASSQVAQTSKAFF	TGCGCCAGCAGCCAAGTCGCGCAGACATCTAAAGCTTTCTTT
few	TRBJ2-3	NA	12	TRBV6-2/TRBV6-3	CASEGSSDTQYF	TGTGCCAGCGAGGGGAGCTCAGATACGCAGTATTTT
few	TRBJ1-3	NA	13	TRBV20-1	CSARRNSGNTIYF	TGCAGTGCCCGACGGAACTCTGGAAACACCATATATTTT
NA	TRBJ1-2	NA	13	TRBV3-1	CASSQTSGDGYTF	TGTGCCAGCAGCCAGACCAGTGGAGATGGCTACACCTTC
NA	TRBJ2-7	NA	17	TRBV19	CASSIPSTGPRNYEQYF	TGTGCCAGTAGTATCCCATCCACAGGGCCCCGGAACTACGAGCAGTACTTC
many	TRBJ1-2	NA	16	TRBV28	CASSNTRQGTNYGYTF	TGTGCCAGCAGTAATACCCGTCAGGGGACTAACTATGGCTACACCTTC
few	TRBJ2-3	NA	18	TRBV9	CASGAHHGGAAGTDTQYF	TGTGCCAGCGGCGCCCATCATGGGGGGGCCGCTGGCACAGATACGCAGTATTTT
many	TRBJ1-6	NA	14	TRBV18	CASSPGKGKSPLHF	TGTGCCAGCTCACCAGGGAAGGGTAAATCACCCCTCCACTTT
NA	TRBJ1-1	NA	15	TRBV4-1	CASSQVSSMNTEAFF	TGCGCCAGCAGCCAAGTCTCCTCCATGAACACTGAAGCTTTCTTT
few	TRBJ2-1	NA	13	TRBV5-1	CASRYSSYNEQFF	TGCGCCAGTAGGTATAGCTCCTACAATGAGCAGTTCTTC
few	TRBJ2-7	TRBD1	16	TRBV20-1	CSATLIYRGSTYEQYF	TGCAGTGCTACCTTAATTTACAGGGGCAGCACCTACGAGCAGTACTTC
many	TRBJ1-3	NA	12	TRBV20-1	CSARGGGNTIYF	TGCAGTGCTAGGGGGGGAGGAAACACCATATATTTT
NA	TRBJ1-2	NA	15	TRBV10-3	CAISDDDISNYGYTF	TGTGCCATCAGTGACGATGACATCTCCAACTATGGCTACACCTTC
many	TRBJ2-5	NA	13	TRBV28	CASSFPPQETQYF	TGTGCCAGCAGTTTCCCCCCTCAAGAGACCCAGTACTTC
many	TRBJ1-6	NA	14	TRBV7-9	CASSTGTRNSPLHF	TGTGCCAGCAGCACCGGGACTAGGAATTCACCCCTCCACTTT
many	TRBJ1-6	NA	13	TRBV2	CASSGSNNSPLHF	TGTGCCAGCAGTGGTTCTAATAATTCACCCCTCCACTTT
NA	TRBJ2-7	NA	14	TRBV19	CASSIEGNSYEQYF	TGTGCCAGTAGTATAGAAGGCAACTCCTACGAGCAGTACTTC
many	TRBJ1-2	TRBD1	13	TRBV7-9	CASSLGTARGYTF	TGTGCCAGCAGCCTCGGGACAGCGAGGGGCTACACCTTC
many	TRBJ2-7	TRBD1	12	TRBV20-1	CSATGQHYEQYF	TGCAGTGCAACGGGACAGCACTACGAGCAGTACTTC
NA	TRBJ2-3	TRBD2	14	TRBV20-1	CSARDGLAVDTQYF	TGCAGTGCTAGAGATGGCCTAGCGGTAGATACGCAGTATTTT
many	TRBJ2-7	NA	12	TRBV20-1	CSASSGGDEQYF	TGCAGTGCTAGTTCCGGGGGCGACGAGCAGTACTTC
many	TRBJ2-1	NA	12	TRBV2	CASGGLADEQFF	TGTGCCAGCGGCGGGCTAGCCGACGAGCAGTTCTTC
many	TRBJ2-7	TRBD1	14	TRBV12-3/TRBV12-4	CASSPGQGNVEQYF	TGTGCCAGCAGTCCCGGACAGGGTAACGTCGAGCAGTACTTC
many	TRBJ2-3	NA	14	TRBV12-3/TRBV12-4	CASSLFHPTDTQYF	TGTGCCAGCAGTTTATTTCACCCGACAGATACGCAGTATTTT
many	TRBJ1-1	NA	15	TRBV7-3	CASSLYGQGGTEAFF	TGTGCCAGCAGCCTGTATGGCCAGGGCGGCACTGAAGCTTTCTTT